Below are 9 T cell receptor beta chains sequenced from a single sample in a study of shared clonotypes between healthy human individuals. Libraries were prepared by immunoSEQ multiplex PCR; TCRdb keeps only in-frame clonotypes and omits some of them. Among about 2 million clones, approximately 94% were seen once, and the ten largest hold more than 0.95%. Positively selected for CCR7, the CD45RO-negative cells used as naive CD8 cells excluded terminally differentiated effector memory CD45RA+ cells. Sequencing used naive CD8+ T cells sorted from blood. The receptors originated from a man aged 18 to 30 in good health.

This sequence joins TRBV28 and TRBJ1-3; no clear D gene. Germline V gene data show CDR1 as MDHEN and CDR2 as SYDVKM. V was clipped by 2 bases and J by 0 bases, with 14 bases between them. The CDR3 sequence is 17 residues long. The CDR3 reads CASSLPGFSHSGNTIYF. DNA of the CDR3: TGTGCCAGCAGTTTACCGGGCTTCTCCCACTCTGGAAACACCATATATTTT.

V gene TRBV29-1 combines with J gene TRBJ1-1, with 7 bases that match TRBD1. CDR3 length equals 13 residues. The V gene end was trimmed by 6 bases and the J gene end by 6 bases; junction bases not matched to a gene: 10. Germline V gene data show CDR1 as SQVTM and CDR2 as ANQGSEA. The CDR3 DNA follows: TGCAGCGTGAACAGACAGGGTGTCGCTGAAGCTTTCTTT. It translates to CSVNRQGVAEAFF.

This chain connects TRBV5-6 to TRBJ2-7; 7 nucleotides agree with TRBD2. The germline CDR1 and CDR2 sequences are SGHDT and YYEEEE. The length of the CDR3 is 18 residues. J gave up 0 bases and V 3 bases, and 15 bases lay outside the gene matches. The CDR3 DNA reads TGTGCCAGCAGCTCTACATTCTTCTTGACTAGCCACTCCTACGAGCAGTACTTC. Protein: CASSSTFFLTSHSYEQYF.

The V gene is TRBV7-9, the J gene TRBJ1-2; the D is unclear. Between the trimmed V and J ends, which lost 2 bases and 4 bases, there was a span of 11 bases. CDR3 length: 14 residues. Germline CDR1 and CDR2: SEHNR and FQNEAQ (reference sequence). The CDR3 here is CASSLSEALYGYTF. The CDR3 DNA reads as TGTGCCAGCAGCTTATCCGAGGCTCTCTATGGCTACACCTTC.

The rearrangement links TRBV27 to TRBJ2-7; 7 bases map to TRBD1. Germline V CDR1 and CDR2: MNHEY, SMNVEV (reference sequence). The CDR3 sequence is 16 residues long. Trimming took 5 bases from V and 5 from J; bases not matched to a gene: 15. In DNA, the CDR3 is TGTGCCAGCAGTCCATCCACAGGGGATCAACTAAACGAGCAGTACTTC. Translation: CASSPSTGDQLNEQYF.

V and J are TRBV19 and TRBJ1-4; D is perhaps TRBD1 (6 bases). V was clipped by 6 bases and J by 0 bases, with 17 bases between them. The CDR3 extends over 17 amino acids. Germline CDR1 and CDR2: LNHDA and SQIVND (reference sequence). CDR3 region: CASSNYPGVSTNEKLFF. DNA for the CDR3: TGTGCCAGTAGCAATTACCCAGGGGTTTCAACTAATGAAAAACTGTTTTTT.

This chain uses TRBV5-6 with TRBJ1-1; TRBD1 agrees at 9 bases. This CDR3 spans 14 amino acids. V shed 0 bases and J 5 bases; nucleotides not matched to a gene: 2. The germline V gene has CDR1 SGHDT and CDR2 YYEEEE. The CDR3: CASSLDRGQTEAFF. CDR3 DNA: TGTGCCAGCAGCTTGGACAGGGGGCAAACTGAAGCTTTCTTT. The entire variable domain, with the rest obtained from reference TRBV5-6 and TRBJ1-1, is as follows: DAGVTQSPTHLIKTRGQQVTLRCSPKSGHDTVSWYQQALGQGPQFIFQYYEEEERQRGNFPDRFSGHQFPNYSSELNVNALLLGDSALYLCASSLDRGQTEAFFGQGTRLTVV.

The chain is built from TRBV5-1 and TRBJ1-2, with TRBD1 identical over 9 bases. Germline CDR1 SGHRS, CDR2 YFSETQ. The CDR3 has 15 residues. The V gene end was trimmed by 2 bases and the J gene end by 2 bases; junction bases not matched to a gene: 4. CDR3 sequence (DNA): TGCGCCAGCAGCTTAACAGGGGGCATAAACTATGGCTACACCTTC. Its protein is CASSLTGGINYGYTF.

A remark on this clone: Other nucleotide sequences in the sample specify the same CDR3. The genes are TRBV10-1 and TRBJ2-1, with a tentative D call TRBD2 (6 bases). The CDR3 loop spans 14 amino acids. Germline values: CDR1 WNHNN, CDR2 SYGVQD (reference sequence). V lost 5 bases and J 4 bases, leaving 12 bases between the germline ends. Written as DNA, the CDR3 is TGCGCCAGCAGTCCGGGAGATCTATACAATGAGCAGTTCTTC. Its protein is CASSPGDLYNEQFF.